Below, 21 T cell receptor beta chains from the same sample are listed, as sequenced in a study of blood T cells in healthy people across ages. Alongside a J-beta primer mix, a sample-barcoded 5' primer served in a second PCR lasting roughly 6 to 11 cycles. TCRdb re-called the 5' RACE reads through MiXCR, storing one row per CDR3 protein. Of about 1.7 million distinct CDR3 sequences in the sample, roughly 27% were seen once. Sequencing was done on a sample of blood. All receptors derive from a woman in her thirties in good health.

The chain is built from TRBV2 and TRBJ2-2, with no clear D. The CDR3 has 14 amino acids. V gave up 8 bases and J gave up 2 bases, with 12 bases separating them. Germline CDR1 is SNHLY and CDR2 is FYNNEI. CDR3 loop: CASWYRPNTGELFF. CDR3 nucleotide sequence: TGTGCCAGCTGGTACCGCCCAAACACCGGGGAGCTGTTTTTT.

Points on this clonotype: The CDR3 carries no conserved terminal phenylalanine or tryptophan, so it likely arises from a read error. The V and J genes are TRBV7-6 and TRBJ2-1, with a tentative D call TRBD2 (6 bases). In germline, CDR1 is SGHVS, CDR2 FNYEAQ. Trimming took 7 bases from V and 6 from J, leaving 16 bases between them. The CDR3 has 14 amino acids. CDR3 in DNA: TGTGCCAGCAAGGGCGGGAACGTCGTCAATGAGCAGTTCTCC. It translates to CASKGGNVVNEQFS.

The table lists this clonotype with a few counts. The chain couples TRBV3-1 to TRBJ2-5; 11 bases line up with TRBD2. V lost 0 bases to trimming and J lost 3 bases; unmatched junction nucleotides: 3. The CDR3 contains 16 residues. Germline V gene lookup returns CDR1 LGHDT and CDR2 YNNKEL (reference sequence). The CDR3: CASSQEKTSGEETQYF. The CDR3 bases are TGTGCCAGCAGCCAAGAAAAGACTAGCGGGGAAGAGACCCAGTACTTC.

The CDR3 region is CASSVGPERDGELFF. The CDR3 DNA reads TGTGCCAGCAGCGTAGGACCCGAAAGGGACGGGGAGCTGTTTTTT. The chain carries TRBV9 and TRBJ2-2; D ambiguous. The CDR3 consists of 15 residues. V was shortened by 0 bases and J by 7 bases, with 13 bases between the two germline ends. Germline V CDR1 and CDR2: SGDLS, YYNGEE.

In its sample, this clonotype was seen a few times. CDR3: CATQDEQFF. CDR3 DNA: TGTGCCACCCAGGATGAGCAGTTCTTC. This chain joins TRBV6-1 and TRBJ2-1; no clear D gene. Germline V gene data show CDR1 as MNHNS and CDR2 as SASEGT. This CDR3 region has 9 residues. V was shortened by 10 bases and J by 8 bases, with 6 bases between the two germline ends.

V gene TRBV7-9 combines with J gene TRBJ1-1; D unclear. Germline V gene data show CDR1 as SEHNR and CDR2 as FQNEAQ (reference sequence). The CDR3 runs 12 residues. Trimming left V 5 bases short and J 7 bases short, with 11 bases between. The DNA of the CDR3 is TGTGCCAGCAGCCAGACACCAGTTGAAGCTTTCTTT. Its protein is CASSQTPVEAFF.

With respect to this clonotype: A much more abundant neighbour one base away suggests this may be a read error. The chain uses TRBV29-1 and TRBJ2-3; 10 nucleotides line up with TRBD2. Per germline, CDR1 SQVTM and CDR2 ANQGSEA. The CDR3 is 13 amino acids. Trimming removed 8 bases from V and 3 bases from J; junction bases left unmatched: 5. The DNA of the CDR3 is TGCAGCACAGCGACTAGCGGGACAGATACGCAGTATTTT. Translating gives CSTATSGTDTQYF.

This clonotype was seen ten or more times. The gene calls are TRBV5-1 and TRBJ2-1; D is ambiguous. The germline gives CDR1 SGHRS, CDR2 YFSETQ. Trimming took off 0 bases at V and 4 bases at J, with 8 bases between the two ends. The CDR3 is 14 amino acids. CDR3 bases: TGCGCCAGCAGCTTGGGGGATCCTTACAATGAGCAGTTCTTC. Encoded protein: CASSLGDPYNEQFF. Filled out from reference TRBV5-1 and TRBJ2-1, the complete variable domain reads KAGVTQTPRYLIKTRGQQVTLSCSPISGHRSVSWYQQTPGQGLQFLFEYFSETQRNKGNFPGRFSGRQFSNSRSEMNVSTLELGDSALYLCASSLGDPYNEQFFGPGTRLTVL.

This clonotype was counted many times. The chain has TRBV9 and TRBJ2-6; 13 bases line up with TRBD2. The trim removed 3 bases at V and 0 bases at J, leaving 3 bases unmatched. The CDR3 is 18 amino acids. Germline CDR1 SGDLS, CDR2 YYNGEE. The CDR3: CASSALAGGTSGANVLTF. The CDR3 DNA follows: TGTGCCAGCAGCGCACTAGCGGGGGGGACCTCTGGGGCCAACGTCCTGACTTTC.

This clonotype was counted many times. For the CDR3, the DNA is TGCAGCGCCCTGGACGGTACTATCGGCTACACCTTC. Translated, it gives CSALDGTIGYTF. The V and J genes are TRBV29-1 and TRBJ1-2; no reliable D call. Deletions cut 7 bases from V and 8 bases from J, with 17 bases between. Germline values: CDR1 SQVTM, CDR2 ANQGSEA. This CDR3 has 12 residues. The whole variable domain, remainder taken from reference TRBV29-1 and TRBJ1-2, is SAVISQKPSRDICQRGTSLTIQCQVDSQVTMMFWYRQQPGQSLTLIATANQGSEATYESGFVIDKFPISRPNLTFSTLTVSNMSPEDSSIYLCSALDGTIGYTFGSGTRLTVV.

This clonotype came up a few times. This CDR3 reads CASSYLPAGGSTPYEQYF. DNA of the CDR3: TGCGCCAGCAGCTACCTCCCGGCGGGGGGCTCCACCCCCTACGAGCAGTACTTC. The V gene is TRBV5-1, the J gene TRBJ2-7, with 8 bases that match TRBD2. The V gene end was trimmed by 3 bases and the J gene end by 2 bases; junction bases not matched to a gene: 16. The CDR3 runs 18 residues. CDR1 and CDR2 from the germline V gene are SGHRS and YFSETQ.

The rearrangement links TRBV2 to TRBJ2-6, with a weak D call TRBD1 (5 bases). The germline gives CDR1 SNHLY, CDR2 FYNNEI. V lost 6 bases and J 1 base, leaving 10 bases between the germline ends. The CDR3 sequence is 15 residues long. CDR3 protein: CASRQTGSGANVLTF. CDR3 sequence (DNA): TGTGCCAGCAGACAAACAGGTTCTGGGGCCAACGTCCTGACTTTC. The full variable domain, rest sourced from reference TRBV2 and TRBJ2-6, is EPEVTQTPSHQVTQMGQEVILRCVPISNHLYFYWYRQILGQKVEFLVSFYNNEISEKSEIFDDQFSVERPDGSNFTLKIRSTKLEDSAMYFCASRQTGSGANVLTFGAGSRLTVL.

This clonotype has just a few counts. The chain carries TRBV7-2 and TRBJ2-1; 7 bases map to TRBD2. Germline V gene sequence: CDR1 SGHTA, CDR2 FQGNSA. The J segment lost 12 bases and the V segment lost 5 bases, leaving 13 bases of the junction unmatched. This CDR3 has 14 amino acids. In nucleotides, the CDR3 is TGTGCCAGCAGCCGGCGACTAAGCGGGGCGTGGCAGTTCTTC. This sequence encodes CASSRRLSGAWQFF.

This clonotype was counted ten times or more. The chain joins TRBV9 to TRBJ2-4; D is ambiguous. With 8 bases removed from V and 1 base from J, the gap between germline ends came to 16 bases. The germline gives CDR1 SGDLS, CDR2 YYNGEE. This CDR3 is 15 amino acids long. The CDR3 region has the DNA TGTGCCAGTGGACCTTCGCCCGGGGCCAAAAACATTCAGTACTTC. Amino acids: CASGPSPGAKNIQYF.

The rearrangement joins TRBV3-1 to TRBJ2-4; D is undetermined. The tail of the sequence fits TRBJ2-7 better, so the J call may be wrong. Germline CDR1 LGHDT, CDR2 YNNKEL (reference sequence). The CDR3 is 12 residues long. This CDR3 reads CASSRIAYEQYF. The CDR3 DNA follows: TGTGCCAGCAGCCGGATCGCCTACGAGCAGTACTTC.

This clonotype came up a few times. The chain's CDR3 is CASSSGSDRADTQYF. The CDR3 bases are TGTGCCAGCAGCTCTGGAAGCGACAGGGCAGATACGCAGTATTTT. The chain is built from TRBV7-9 and TRBJ2-3, with 7 bases that match TRBD1. CDR3 length equals 15 residues. Per the germline V gene, CDR1 is SEHNR and CDR2 is FQNEAQ (reference sequence). The ends lost 4 bases at V and 4 bases at J; junction bases unmatched: 8. Combining the CDR3 with reference TRBV7-9 and TRBJ2-3 gives the whole variable domain DTGVSQNPRHKITKRGQNVTFRCDPISEHNRLYWYRQTLGQGPEFLTYFQNEAQLEKSRLLSDRFSAERPKGSFSTLEIQRTEQGDSAMYLCASSSGSDRADTQYFGPGTRLTVL.

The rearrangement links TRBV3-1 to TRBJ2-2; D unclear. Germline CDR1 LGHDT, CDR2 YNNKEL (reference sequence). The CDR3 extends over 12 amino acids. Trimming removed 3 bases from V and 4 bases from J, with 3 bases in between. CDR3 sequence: CASSHFTGELFF. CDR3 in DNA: TGTGCCAGCAGCCATTTCACCGGGGAGCTGTTTTTT.

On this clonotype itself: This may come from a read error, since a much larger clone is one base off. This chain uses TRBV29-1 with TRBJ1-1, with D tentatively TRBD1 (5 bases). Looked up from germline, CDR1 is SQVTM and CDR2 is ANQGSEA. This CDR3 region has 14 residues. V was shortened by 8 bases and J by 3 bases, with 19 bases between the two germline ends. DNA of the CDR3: TGCAGCCCCGAAGCCGGGACGGCTTACACTGAAGCTTTCTTT. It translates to CSPEAGTAYTEAFF.

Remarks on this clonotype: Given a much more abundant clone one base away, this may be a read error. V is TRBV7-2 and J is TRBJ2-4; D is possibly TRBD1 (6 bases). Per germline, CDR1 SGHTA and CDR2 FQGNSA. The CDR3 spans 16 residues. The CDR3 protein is CASSGTGFESGYIRYF. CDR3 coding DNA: TGTGCCAGCAGCGGTACAGGGTTCGAGTCCGGGTACATTCGGTACTTC. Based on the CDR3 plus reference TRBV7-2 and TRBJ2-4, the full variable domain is GAGVSQSPSNKVTEKGKDVELRCDPISGHTALYWYRQSLGQGLEFLIYFQGNSAPDKSGLPSDRFSAERTGGSVSTLTIQRTQQEDSAVYLCASSGTGFESGYIRYFGAGTRLSVL.

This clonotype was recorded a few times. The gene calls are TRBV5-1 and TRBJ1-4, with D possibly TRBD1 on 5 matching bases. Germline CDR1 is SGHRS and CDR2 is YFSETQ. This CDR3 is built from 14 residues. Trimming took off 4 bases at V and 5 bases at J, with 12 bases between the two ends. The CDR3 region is CASSRDLGNEKLFF. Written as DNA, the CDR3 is TGCGCCAGCAGCAGGGACCTGGGGAATGAAAAACTGTTTTTT.

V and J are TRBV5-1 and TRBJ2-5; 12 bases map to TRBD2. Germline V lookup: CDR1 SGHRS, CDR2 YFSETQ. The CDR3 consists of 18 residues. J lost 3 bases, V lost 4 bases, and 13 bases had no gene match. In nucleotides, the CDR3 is TGCGCCAGCAGCGGACGACTAGCGGGGGCCTCCCAGAAAGAGACCCAGTACTTC. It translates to CASSGRLAGASQKETQYF.